Following are 20 T cell receptor beta chains from one sample sequenced in a study of blood T cell repertoires in COVID-19. Assay: immunoSEQ multiplex PCR; the TCRdb copy retains only in-frame clones and omits some. In the table there are under 250,000 clones, approximately 85% of which are singletons. The sequenced sample was peripheral blood. The receptors were gathered from a woman at least 80 years old with COVID-19, enrolled during active disease.

The V call is TRBV5-1, the J call TRBJ2-2; D is unresolved. The CDR3 runs 12 residues. Trimming stripped 6 bases from V and 5 bases from J, with 8 bases between. Per the germline V gene, CDR1 is SGHRS and CDR2 is YFSETQ. CDR3 coding DNA: TGCGCCAGCAACGACGGGACCGGGGAGCTGTTTTTT. Amino acids: CASNDGTGELFF.

The J gene is TRBJ2-2, the V gene TRBV18; a possible D gene is TRBD2 (6 bases). This CDR3 contains 11 residues. Germline V gene data show CDR1 as KGHSH and CDR2 as LQKENI. Trimming cost V 8 bases and J 11 bases, with 12 bases left between them. The CDR3, as DNA: TGTGCCAGCAACTCCGGGGGAGAGCTGTTTTTT. This gives the protein CASNSGGELFF.

J is TRBJ2-3 and V is TRBV4-1; 9 nucleotides align to TRBD2. Germline CDR1 and CDR2: MGHRA and YSYEKL. The CDR3 loop spans 19 amino acids. V was clipped by 0 bases and J by 2 bases; unmatched bases: 12. The CDR3 region is CASSQDPRSSGGLTDTQYF. The CDR3 DNA reads TGCGCCAGCAGCCAAGACCCCCGGAGTAGCGGGGGCCTCACAGATACGCAGTATTTT.

The chain employs TRBV13 and TRBJ2-7, with a tentative D call TRBD2 (7 bases). With 1 base removed from V and 2 bases from J, the gap between germline ends came to 21 bases. Germline V gene lookup returns CDR1 PRHDT and CDR2 FYEKMQ (reference sequence). The length of the CDR3 is 18 residues. The CDR3 is CASSLDLVAGAPAYEQYF. CDR3 nucleotide sequence: TGTGCCAGCAGCTTAGATCTTGTCGCGGGGGCTCCCGCCTACGAGCAGTACTTC.

The chain is built from TRBV19 and TRBJ1-1, with 8 positions matching TRBD1. The germline gives CDR1 LNHDA, CDR2 SQIVND (reference sequence). The V segment lost 4 bases and the J segment 0 bases; nucleotides outside the gene matches: 4. CDR3 length: 15 residues. CDR3 protein: CASSTMDRVNTEAFF. CDR3 nucleotides: TGTGCCAGTAGTACTATGGACAGGGTGAACACTGAAGCTTTCTTT.

The genes are TRBV19 and TRBJ2-2; maybe TRBD2 (6 bases). Trimming took 3 bases from V and 4 from J, leaving 12 bases between them. Germline-derived CDR1 and CDR2 are LNHDA and SQIVND (reference sequence). The length of the CDR3 is 15 residues. The CDR3 nucleotides read TGTGCCAGTAGTATTCCGGGGACTCGCACCGGGGAGCTGTTTTTT. The encoded protein is CASSIPGTRTGELFF.

The chain couples TRBV5-1 to TRBJ1-1, with D tentatively TRBD1 (6 bases). Germline V gene lookup returns CDR1 SGHRS and CDR2 YFSETQ. V lost 6 bases, J lost 2 bases, and 11 bases lay in between. The CDR3 is 13 amino acids. CDR3 coding DNA: TGCGCCAGCACCCAACAGGGAAACACTGAAGCTTTCTTT. Its translation is CASTQQGNTEAFF.

The rearrangement uses TRBV5-6 and TRBJ1-1, with D uncertain. The CDR3 is 15 amino acids. The germline V gene encodes CDR1 SGHDT and CDR2 YYEEEE. The V gene lost 2 bases and the J gene lost 3 bases, with 14 bases spanning the gap. This CDR3 reads CASSFSSRGDTEAFF. DNA of the CDR3: TGTGCCAGCAGCTTTTCGTCTCGGGGAGACACTGAAGCTTTCTTT.

The chain combines TRBV6-6 with TRBJ2-2; the match to TRBD1 covers 9 bases. V lost 5 bases to trimming and J lost 5 bases; unmatched junction nucleotides: 6. This CDR3 contains 15 residues. Germline assignment: CDR1 MNHNY and CDR2 SVGAGI (reference sequence). In nucleotides, the CDR3 is TGTGCCAGCAGTCGGGACAGGGAGTTGACCGGGGAGCTGTTTTTT. This encodes CASSRDRELTGELFF.

This chain connects TRBV18 to TRBJ1-1, with 9 bases that match TRBD1. V shed 5 bases, J shed 5 bases, and the junction held 12 bases outside the gene matches. The CDR3 has 16 residues. Germline CDR1 and CDR2: KGHSH and LQKENI. Here the CDR3 reads CASSGSGQGVITEAFF. CDR3 nucleotide sequence: TGTGCCAGCTCAGGGTCGGGACAGGGAGTAATTACTGAAGCTTTCTTT.

The CDR3 protein is CATEGTNTEAFF. The DNA of the CDR3 is TGTGCCACGGAGGGAACCAACACTGAAGCTTTCTTT. The chain links TRBV24-1 to TRBJ1-1; unclear D gene. Between the trimmed V and J ends, which lost 10 bases and 2 bases, there was a span of 10 bases. Germline assignment: CDR1 KGHDR and CDR2 SFDVKD. The CDR3 is 12 residues long.

The chain has TRBV18 and TRBJ2-7; 11 bases map to TRBD1. This CDR3 contains 14 residues. The ends lost 5 bases at V and 4 bases at J; junction bases unmatched: 4. CDR1 KGHSH and CDR2 LQKENI come from the germline V gene. The CDR3 is CASSAGQGVYEQYF. In DNA, the CDR3 is TGTGCCAGCTCAGCGGGACAGGGGGTATACGAGCAGTACTTC.

DNA for the CDR3: TGTGCCAGCAGTAACAGACAGGGAAAATATGGCTACACCTTC. This encodes CASSNRQGKYGYTF. The rearrangement joins TRBV27 to TRBJ1-2, with TRBD1 matching over 7 bases. With 5 bases clipped from V and 5 bases from J, the junction kept 8 bases outside the gene matches. The CDR3 contains 14 residues. Germline assignment: CDR1 MNHEY and CDR2 SMNVEV (reference sequence).

The chain carries TRBV2 and TRBJ2-3; 13 nucleotides line up with TRBD2. The CDR3 has 21 amino acids. J gave up 3 bases and V 5 bases, and 20 bases lay outside the gene matches. Looked up from germline, CDR1 is SNHLY and CDR2 is FYNNEI. The CDR3 coding sequence is TGTGCCAGCAGTCACACCCAACAGGGACTAGCGGGGACGATAATGACAGATACGCAGTATTTT. As protein: CASSHTQQGLAGTIMTDTQYF.

The chain has TRBV6-6 and TRBJ2-1; 16 nucleotides align to TRBD2. V lost 5 bases to trimming and J lost 6 bases; unmatched junction nucleotides: 7. This CDR3 is built from 17 residues. CDR1 and CDR2 from the germline V gene are MNHNY and SVGAGI (reference sequence). The CDR3 region is CASSPGTSGGAVNEQFF. In nucleotides, the CDR3 is TGTGCCAGCAGTCCCGGGACTAGCGGGGGGGCCGTCAATGAGCAGTTCTTC.

V is TRBV5-8 and J is TRBJ1-5; TRBD1 agrees at 7 bases. The germline V gene encodes CDR1 SGHTS and CDR2 YDEGEE. This CDR3 comprises 16 residues. J was trimmed by 4 bases and V by 4 bases; bases with no gene match: 11. The CDR3 nucleotides are TGTGCCAGCAGCAGTCCGGGACAGACCTTTAATCAGCCCCAGCATTTT. Its protein is CASSSPGQTFNQPQHF.

The chain is built from TRBV6-5 and TRBJ2-1; possible D gene TRBD2, 6 bases. The CDR3 runs 11 residues. Trimming took off 9 bases at V and 6 bases at J, with 9 bases between the two ends. Per germline, CDR1 MNHEY and CDR2 SVGAGI. CDR3 protein: CASRRGNEQFF. The CDR3 coding sequence is TGTGCCAGTAGGAGGGGCAATGAGCAGTTCTTC.

The rearrangement links TRBV6-1 to TRBJ1-3, with TRBD1 matching over 9 bases. This CDR3 is built from 15 residues. Looked up from germline, CDR1 is MNHNS and CDR2 is SASEGT. V shed 5 bases and J 0 bases; nucleotides not matched to a gene: 2. The DNA for the CDR3 is TGTGCCAGCAGTCGGGACAGGGCCTCTGGAAACACCATATATTTT. Its protein is CASSRDRASGNTIYF.

The CDR3 loop is CASSQGGNYGYTF. As DNA, the CDR3 is TGTGCCAGCAGTCAGGGGGGCAACTATGGCTACACCTTC. The chain is built from TRBV2 and TRBJ1-2; 7 bases line up with TRBD1. The CDR3 has 13 residues. Germline V gene sequence: CDR1 SNHLY, CDR2 FYNNEI. The junction had 2 bases not matched to a gene; V was cut back by 5 bases and J by 2 bases.

The V gene is TRBV7-2, the J gene TRBJ1-3, with a possible D match to TRBD1 (5 bases). CDR1 and CDR2 from the germline V gene are SGHTA and FQGNSA. Trimming left V 5 bases short and J 7 bases short, with 21 bases between. The CDR3 is 16 residues long. The CDR3 region has the DNA TGTGCCAGCAGCCACTCGGCAGGGCTCTCGAGGAACACCATATATTTT. Translating it yields CASSHSAGLSRNTIYF.